In this sample, the clone carrying this TCR beta chain turned up many times. What it binds is unknown. The sample is drawn from a study of CD8 T cells in ankylosing spondylitis. Using its own MiXCR run on the 5' RACE reads, TCRdb lists one record per CDR3 protein. Of roughly 130,000 distinct CDR3 sequences detected, approximately 6.8% appear once; the ten largest clones hold roughly an eighth. Overall study results and limits: One TCR beta motif, made up of roughly 8 highly homologous variants, appeared characteristic of ankylosing spondylitis blood.

The source of this sequence is a male donor with ankylosing spondylitis or in good health (not recorded which). Sequencing was done on a sample of blood, either unsorted or a sorted T cell fraction (not recorded which).

CDR3 sequence: CASRAGGSNEQFF. For the CDR3, the DNA is TGTGCCAGCAGAGCGGGGGGAAGCAATGAGCAGTTCTTC. The V and J genes are TRBV7-2 and TRBJ2-1; 9 positions agree with TRBD2. There are 13 residues in the CDR3. V was clipped by 6 bases and J by 6 bases; unmatched bases: 3. Per germline, CDR1 SGHTA and CDR2 FQGNSA.